These T cell receptor beta chains were read from a single sample in a study of blood T cell repertoires in COVID-19. Repertoires were generated with immunoSEQ multiplex PCR, while TCRdb's copy carries only in-frame clones and drops some. The sample has about 59,000 clones; 60% to 80% are singletons. The sample comprised peripheral blood. The receptors were sampled from a man aged 60 to 75 with acute or convalescent COVID-19. CDR3s include the opening cysteine and the closing phenylalanine or tryptophan. Fields, in order: V gene, J gene, CDR3 length, CDR3 protein.

V: TRBV27; J: TRBJ2-3; length: 13; CDR3: CASSFGAIATQYF
V: TRBV7-2; J: TRBJ1-5; length: 15; CDR3: CASSRVGLNNQPQHF
V: TRBV25-1; J: TRBJ2-5; length: 15; CDR3: CASSPTTGLQETQYF
V: TRBV9; J: TRBJ1-5; length: 14; CDR3: CASSVGQGGKPQHF
V: TRBV24-1; J: TRBJ2-7; length: 16; CDR3: CATSDSRTGVSYEQYF
V: TRBV27; J: TRBJ2-1; length: 19; CDR3: CASSLFALGSGHTNNEQFF
V: TRBV5-1; J: TRBJ1-4; length: 13; CDR3: CASQQGPNEKLFF
V: TRBV6-1; J: TRBJ2-7; length: 15; CDR3: CASSEYNRGPGEQYF
V: TRBV4-2; J: TRBJ2-7; length: 16; CDR3: CASSQAQGAGVYEQYF
V: TRBV27; J: TRBJ2-1; length: 16; CDR3: CASSPGTSGGRNEQFF
V: TRBV4-2; J: TRBJ2-3; length: 17; CDR3: CASSQDLSGGGSDTQYF
V: TRBV6-2/TRBV6-3; J: TRBJ1-1; length: 12; CDR3: CASSFAGDVAFF
V: TRBV7-8; J: TRBJ1-1; length: 15; CDR3: CASSLEGAQGTEAFF
V: TRBV14; J: TRBJ2-3; length: 14; CDR3: CASSQGTVFDTQYF
V: TRBV19; J: TRBJ2-7; length: 14; CDR3: CASSISLGPYEQYF
V: TRBV5-1; J: TRBJ2-5; length: 12; CDR3: CASSLDFETQYF
V: TRBV5-4; J: TRBJ2-7; length: 15; CDR3: CASSPTSGTSYEQYF
V: TRBV18; J: TRBJ1-1; length: 16; CDR3: CASSPPGRGVNTEAFF
V: TRBV5-1; J: TRBJ1-2; length: 13; CDR3: CASSLAGMYGYTF
V: TRBV27; J: TRBJ1-1; length: 14; CDR3: CASSSGPWGTEAFF
V: TRBV12-3/TRBV12-4; J: TRBJ1-4; length: 12; CDR3: CASSFSGEKLFF
V: TRBV19; J: TRBJ1-2; length: 12; CDR3: CASNGINQGYTF
V: TRBV7-9; J: TRBJ1-1; length: 15; CDR3: CASSRRAQGNTEAFF
V: TRBV29-1; J: TRBJ2-5; length: 15; CDR3: CSLGSGGGLGETQYF
V: TRBV4-2; J: TRBJ2-3; length: 17; CDR3: CASSQGRRGGGADTQYF
V: TRBV5-1; J: TRBJ1-1; length: 15; CDR3: CASKRTGTGDTEAFF
V: TRBV2; J: TRBJ1-5; length: 14; CDR3: CASSAQGSNQPQHF
V: TRBV20-1; J: TRBJ1-1; length: 13; CDR3: CSASAGLNTEAFF
V: TRBV7-9; J: TRBJ1-5; length: 13; CDR3: CASSLGAYQPQHF
V: TRBV4-2; J: TRBJ1-5; length: 15; CDR3: CASSQGRGEGQPQHF